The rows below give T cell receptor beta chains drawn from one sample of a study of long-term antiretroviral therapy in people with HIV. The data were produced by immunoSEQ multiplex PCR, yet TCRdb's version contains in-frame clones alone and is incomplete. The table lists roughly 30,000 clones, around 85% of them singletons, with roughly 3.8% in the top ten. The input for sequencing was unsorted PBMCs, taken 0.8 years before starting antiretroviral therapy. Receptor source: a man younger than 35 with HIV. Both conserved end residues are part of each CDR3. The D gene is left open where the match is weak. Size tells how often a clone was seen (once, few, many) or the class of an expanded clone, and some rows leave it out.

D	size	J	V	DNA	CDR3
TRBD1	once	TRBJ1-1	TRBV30	TGTGCCTGGAGTGTACGAGCAGGGGGCGCGGGGGACGCTGAAGCTTTCTTT	CAWSVRAGGAGDAEAFF
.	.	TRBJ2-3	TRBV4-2	TGTGCCAGCAGCCCGAACTCCGGAAATACGCAGTATTTT	CASSPNSGNTQYF
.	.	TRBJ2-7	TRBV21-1	TGTGCCAGCAGCAGTCGACTAGCGGGAGCCTACGAGCAGTACTTC	CASSSRLAGAYEQYF
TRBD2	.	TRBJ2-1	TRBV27	TGTGCCAGCAGTTTATACCCCAGGGAGGGAGGCTCCTACAATGAGCAGTTCTTC	CASSLYPREGGSYNEQFF
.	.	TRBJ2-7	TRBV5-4	TGTGCCAGCAGCCCGGAGGGGGGTCTTGTCGACGAGCAGTACTTC	CASSPEGGLVDEQYF
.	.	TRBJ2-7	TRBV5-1	TGCGCCAGCAGCCCCGGACTTCTCCCTTCCAAGTACGAGCAGTACTTC	CASSPGLLPSKYEQYF
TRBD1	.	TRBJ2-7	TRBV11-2	TGTGCCAGCGGTCTCGGGACAGTGACTACCTACGAGCAGTACTTC	CASGLGTVTTYEQYF
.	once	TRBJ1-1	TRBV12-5	TGTGCTAGTGGTTTAAAGGGAGCTTTCTTT	CASGLKGAFF
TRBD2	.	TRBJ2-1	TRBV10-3	TGTGCCATCTGGGAAGCGGGAGTCCATGAGCAGTTCTTC	CAIWEAGVHEQFF
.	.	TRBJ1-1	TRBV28	TGTGCCAGCAGTTTGGCCCGGGGAAGGTCTGAAGCTTTCTTT	CASSLARGRSEAFF
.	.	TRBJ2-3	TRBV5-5	TGTGCCAGCAGCGCCACTAGTTACACAGATACGCAGTATTTT	CASSATSYTDTQYF
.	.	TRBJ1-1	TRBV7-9	TGTGCCAGCAGCCCCCGGACGGCGAACACTGAAGCTTTCTTT	CASSPRTANTEAFF